These T cell receptor beta chains were read from a single sample in a study of shared T cell receptors in the human thymus. Generated by immunoSEQ multiplex PCR, the TCRdb table keeps only in-frame clones and is missing some. The sample yields more than 550,000 clones, around 85% seen once. The same sample was also used in a study of human thymus T cells.

Material for sequencing was thymocytes. The receptors were sampled from a girl under three years old with a congenital heart defect. The CDR3 runs from the conserved cysteine through the conserved F or W. The D gene is left open where the match is weak. For some rows the clone size is stated as once, few or many, or as a class when expanded; others skip it.

clone size,D gene,V gene,J gene,CDR3 protein,CDR3 DNA
.,.,TRBV29-1,TRBJ2-7,CSAILHRSYEQYF,TGCAGCGCTATCCTCCATCGTTCCTACGAGCAGTACTTC
.,.,TRBV21-1,TRBJ2-7,CASSKKGTVHYEQYF,TGTGCCAGCAGCAAAAAGGGGACAGTCCACTACGAGCAGTACTTC
.,TRBD2,TRBV6-5,TRBJ2-3,CATYRIGLAGSTQYF,TGTGCCACATACCGGATAGGACTAGCGGGGTCTACGCAGTATTTT
.,.,TRBV25-1,TRBJ1-2,CASSHLGGVAGYTF,TGTGCCAGCAGCCACCTAGGCGGGGTGGCTGGCTACACCTTC
.,TRBD1,TRBV14,TRBJ1-6,CASSRERTGRSPLHF,TGTGCCAGCAGCCGAGAAAGGACAGGCCGCTCACCCCTCCACTTT
once,.,TRBV10-3,TRBJ2-5,CAISPSGTVPSEETQYF,TGTGCCATCAGTCCCTCCGGGACTGTGCCTTCCGAAGAGACCCAGTACTTC
.,TRBD1,TRBV28,TRBJ2-5,CASSWPQGKETQYF,TGTGCCAGCAGTTGGCCACAGGGGAAAGAGACCCAGTACTTC
few,.,TRBV6-1,TRBJ1-6,CASKGLNRQYSPLHF,TGTGCCAGCAAAGGCCTGAATCGACAGTATTCACCCCTCCACTTT
.,.,TRBV27,TRBJ1-2,CAGQKGGYTF,TGTGCCGGACAAAAGGGTGGCTACACCTTC
.,.,TRBV28,TRBJ1-6,CASSFYPPGQTISPLHF,TGTGCCAGCAGTTTTTACCCACCCGGACAGACGATTTCACCCCTCCACTTT
once,TRBD1,TRBV9,TRBJ1-1,CASSPRTGSRAFF,TGTGCCAGCAGCCCGAGGACAGGGTCAAGGGCTTTCTTT
.,TRBD1,TRBV2,TRBJ1-1,CASRPQRDRGPRTEAFF,TGTGCCAGCAGACCCCAGCGGGACAGGGGGCCACGTACTGAAGCTTTCTTT
.,.,TRBV7-9,TRBJ1-2,CASSLGLNYGYTF,TGTGCCAGCAGCTTGGGGCTTAACTATGGCTACACCTTC
.,.,TRBV6-5,TRBJ1-2,CASSDTQPFYGYTF,TGTGCCAGCAGTGACACGCAGCCGTTCTATGGCTACACCTTC
.,.,TRBV7-9,TRBJ1-2,CASSRGGAVGSWYGYTF,TGTGCCAGCAGCAGGGGTGGGGCGGTCGGGTCGTGGTATGGCTACACCTTC
.,TRBD1,TRBV12-5,TRBJ1-1,CASGPDRGQNPNTEAFF,TGTGCTAGTGGTCCCGACAGGGGCCAAAATCCCAACACTGAAGCTTTCTTT
.,.,TRBV4-3,TRBJ2-1,CASSPRLGLAYNEQFF,TGCGCCAGCAGCCCACGGTTAGGTCTAGCCTACAATGAGCAGTTCTTC
.,.,TRBV4-1,TRBJ1-2,CASSQASGVHGYTF,TGCGCCAGCAGCCAGGCGTCGGGAGTTCACGGCTACACCTTC
.,.,TRBV7-8,TRBJ1-2,CASSLGTVNNYGYTF,TGTGCCAGCAGCTTAGGGACAGTTAATAACTATGGCTACACCTTC
.,.,TRBV11-2,TRBJ2-5,CASSLSRQETQYF,TGTGCCAGCAGCTTGAGTCGGCAAGAGACCCAGTACTTC
.,.,TRBV6-4,TRBJ2-1,CASSDGGAVNEQFF,TGTGCCAGCAGTGACGGGGGGGCAGTCAATGAGCAGTTCTTC
.,TRBD1,TRBV27,TRBJ2-4,CASSEPNDRDPAKNIQYF,TGTGCCAGCAGTGAGCCCAACGACAGGGACCCGGCCAAAAACATTCAGTACTTC
few,TRBD1,TRBV2,TRBJ1-3,CASSDRGNTIYF,TGTGCCAGCAGTGACAGGGGGAACACCATATATTTT
once,TRBD1,TRBV5-1,TRBJ2-5,CASSLPPTDRVGETQYF,TGCGCCAGCAGCTTGCCTCCCACGGACAGGGTGGGGGAGACCCAGTACTTC
.,TRBD1,TRBV5-1,TRBJ1-1,CASSLLGQGVGAEAFF,TGCGCCAGCAGCTTGCTGGGACAGGGGGTAGGAGCTGAAGCTTTCTTT
.,TRBD1,TRBV7-3,TRBJ1-1,CASSYGQDTEAFF,TGTGCCAGCAGCTATGGACAGGACACTGAAGCTTTCTTT
once,TRBD1,TRBV15,TRBJ1-1,CATSRVHRAGGGRAFF,TGTGCCACCAGCAGAGTGCATAGGGCAGGGGGCGGAAGAGCTTTCTTT
once,TRBD1,TRBV27,TRBJ2-7,CASSARQGAPDEQYF,TGTGCCAGCAGCGCACGACAGGGGGCGCCCGACGAGCAGTACTTC
.,TRBD2,TRBV2,TRBJ2-1,CANTGTSGGRTYNEQFF,TGTGCCAACACGGGGACTAGCGGGGGCCGAACCTACAATGAGCAGTTCTTC
once,.,TRBV19,TRBJ2-7,CASSAPPGTPSYYEQYF,TGTGCCAGTAGTGCACCTCCCGGGACACCAAGCTACTACGAGCAGTACTTC
.,.,TRBV4-3,TRBJ2-1,CASSQGGGGQDEQFF,TGCGCCAGCAGCCAAGGAGGGGGGGGCCAAGATGAGCAGTTCTTC
.,.,TRBV6-1,TRBJ1-5,CASSEGGFPPNQPQHF,TGTGCCAGCAGTGAAGGAGGGTTTCCCCCAAATCAGCCCCAGCATTTT
.,.,TRBV2,TRBJ1-2,CASREGRHNYGYTF,TGTGCCAGCAGGGAGGGGCGACATAACTATGGCTACACCTTC
.,.,TRBV2,TRBJ2-2,CASTARVYGTGELFF,TGTGCCAGCACCGCCAGGGTTTATGGTACCGGGGAGCTGTTTTTT
.,TRBD1,TRBV4-1,TRBJ1-2,CASSQDGTGLFYGYTF,TGCGCCAGCAGCCAAGACGGGACAGGGCTTTTCTATGGCTACACCTTC
.,TRBD1,TRBV6-1,TRBJ1-5,CASSEGQGANRPQHF,TGTGCCAGCAGTGAGGGACAGGGCGCTAATCGGCCCCAGCATTTT
.,.,TRBV25-1,TRBJ1-2,CASSDPTRGDRYGYTF,TGTGCCAGCAGTGACCCCACCAGGGGAGATCGCTATGGCTACACCTTC
.,TRBD1,TRBV19,TRBJ1-2,CASTMGGQRNYGYTF,TGTGCCAGTACCATGGGGGGACAGAGAAACTATGGCTACACCTTC
.,TRBD2,TRBV19,TRBJ2-7,CASSGEGENSYEQYF,TGTGCCAGTAGTGGGGAGGGAGAAAATTCCTACGAGCAGTACTTC
.,TRBD1,TRBV4-1,TRBJ1-5,CASSQEGGQDRGAYSNQPQHF,TGCGCCAGCAGCCAAGAAGGAGGGCAGGACAGGGGCGCATATAGCAATCAGCCCCAGCATTTT
few,TRBD2,TRBV4-1,TRBJ2-5,CASSQGSGAETQYF,TGCGCCAGCAGCCAAGGTAGCGGGGCAGAGACCCAGTACTTC
.,.,TRBV28,TRBJ2-7,CASSFDRYYEQYF,TGTGCCAGCAGTTTCGACAGATACTACGAGCAGTACTTC
.,.,TRBV7-2,TRBJ1-2,CASSFSGFYGYTF,TGTGCCAGCAGCTTCTCTGGCTTCTATGGCTACACCTTC
.,TRBD2,TRBV10-3,TRBJ2-5,CAISERWTGTRTEETQYF,TGTGCCATCAGTGAGCGCTGGACCGGGACTAGGACAGAAGAGACCCAGTACTTC
few,TRBD1,TRBV6-1,TRBJ2-7,CASSVTGGSEEQYF,TGTGCCAGCAGTGTAACAGGGGGCTCGGAGGAGCAGTACTTC
.,.,TRBV29-1,TRBJ1-1,CSVEAWAGAGILNTEAFF,TGCAGCGTTGAGGCGTGGGCGGGGGCCGGGATTCTGAACACTGAAGCTTTCTTT
.,.,TRBV14,TRBJ2-7,CASSPKCGTNTYEQYF,TGTGCCAGCAGCCCAAAGTGTGGGACAAATACCTACGAGCAGTACTTC
.,.,TRBV28,TRBJ1-1,CASRNHTGIENTEAFF,TGTGCCAGCAGGAACCACACAGGGATTGAGAACACTGAAGCTTTCTTT
.,TRBD2,TRBV11-2,TRBJ2-5,CASSLPPGGQETQYF,TGTGCCAGCAGCCTCCCCCCGGGGGGGCAAGAGACCCAGTACTTC
few,.,TRBV29-1,TRBJ2-5,CSVGTQGRQETQYF,TGCAGCGTGGGGACTCAGGGCAGACAAGAGACCCAGTACTTC
.,.,TRBV6-4,TRBJ1-2,CASSGGHGYTF,TGTGCCAGCAGTGGAGGCCATGGCTACACCTTC
few,.,TRBV7-9,TRBJ1-2,CASSPKVRPIRITYGYTF,TGTGCCAGCAGCCCGAAAGTCAGGCCTATCAGGATTACCTATGGCTACACCTTC
.,.,TRBV5-1,TRBJ2-3,CASSPGGQSTDTQYF,TGCGCCAGCAGCCCCGGGGGGCAAAGCACAGATACGCAGTATTTT
few,.,TRBV9,TRBJ2-5,CASSVDGQKHFQETQYF,TGTGCCAGCAGCGTAGACGGACAAAAGCATTTCCAAGAGACCCAGTACTTC
.,TRBD1,TRBV5-8,TRBJ1-1,CASSLVGDLRDRGADTEAFF,TGTGCCAGCAGCTTGGTGGGGGACCTCCGGGACAGGGGGGCGGACACTGAAGCTTTCTTT
once,.,TRBV6-5,TRBJ1-1,CAVHREGTEAFF,TGTGCCGTACACAGGGAGGGCACTGAAGCTTTCTTT
.,TRBD1,TRBV4-1,TRBJ2-2,CASSQAQGDGELFF,TGCGCCAGCAGCCAGGCCCAGGGGGACGGGGAGCTGTTTTTT
once,TRBD1,TRBV9,TRBJ1-6,CASSVGFKGARNSPLHF,TGTGCCAGCAGCGTAGGATTTAAGGGGGCGAGAAATTCACCCCTCCACTTT
few,.,TRBV28,TRBJ2-7,CASSLSEDRDYALSRGSLDEQYF,TGTGCCAGCAGTTTATCCGAGGACAGGGACTATGCTTTGTCGCGGGGCTCCCTCGACGAGCAGTACTTC